The 18 T cell receptor beta chains given below trace back to one sample, sequenced in a study of PD-L1 blockade in urothelial cancer. The table came from immunoSEQ multiplex PCR; TCRdb's copy has only in-frame clones and leaves some out. The table shows tens of thousands of clones, with approximately 82% occurring only once. This material consisted of PBMCs, taken around atezolizumab (anti-PD-L1) treatment. Receptors were obtained from a man between 65 and 85 years old with urothelial cancer.

The chain employs TRBV18 and TRBJ2-3; 10 bases fit TRBD2. The ends lost 1 base at V and 0 bases at J; junction bases unmatched: 4. Looked up from germline, CDR1 is KGHSH and CDR2 is LQKENI. The CDR3 totals 17 residues. The CDR3 region is CASSPLAGGPSTDTQYF. In nucleotides, the CDR3 is TGTGCCAGCTCACCACTAGCGGGGGGACCTAGCACAGATACGCAGTATTTT.

In its sample, this clone was seen once. The V gene is TRBV18, the J gene TRBJ1-1; tentative D call: TRBD1 (6 bases). V shed 8 bases and J shed 4 bases, with 17 bases lying between them. This CDR3 comprises 14 residues. CDR1 and CDR2 from the germline V gene are KGHSH and LQKENI. CDR3 coding DNA: TGTGCCAGCACTACAGAGGGGGGGGGCACTGAAGCTTTCTTT. It specifies CASTTEGGGTEAFF.

The chain has TRBV7-3 and TRBJ2-5; TRBD2 agrees at 11 bases. Trimming at V came to 3 bases and at J to 5 bases, leaving 5 bases not matched to a gene. The CDR3 sequence is 15 residues long. Germline V CDR1 and CDR2: SGHTA, FQGTGA. The CDR3 DNA reads TGTGCCAGCAGCTTCACTAGCGGGAGAATGGAGACCCAGTACTTC. The encoded protein is CASSFTSGRMETQYF.

This clone was seen only once. The rearrangement links TRBV9 to TRBJ1-1, with a possible D match to TRBD1 (6 bases). The CDR3 extends over 14 amino acids. Trimming took off 3 bases at V and 1 base at J, with 10 bases between the two ends. Germline V lookup: CDR1 SGDLS, CDR2 YYNGEE. CDR3 nucleotide sequence: TGTGCCAGCAGCGCGGACAGCTGGAACACTGAAGCTTTCTTT. Protein sequence: CASSADSWNTEAFF.

This rearrangement joins TRBV28 to TRBJ2-7; a weak D match, TRBD2 (6 bases). This CDR3 comprises 12 residues. V was trimmed by 5 bases and J by 12 bases, leaving 17 bases between them. CDR1 and CDR2 (germline): MDHEN, SYDVKM. DNA of the CDR3: TGTGCCAGCAGTCCGCGGGACTCCTGGGGGTACTTC. It translates to CASSPRDSWGYF.

The CDR3 DNA sequence: TGCGCCAGCAGCCCGTCGACAGGGTTGGCCTCTGGCTACACCTTC. Amino acids: CASSPSTGLASGYTF. The chain uses TRBV5-1 and TRBJ1-2, with 7 bases matching TRBD1. The V and J ends lost 4 bases and 7 bases, in that order; junction bases with no gene match: 13. This CDR3 spans 15 amino acids. CDR1 is SGHRS, CDR2 YFSETQ, per germline.

This CDR3 reads CASSLAVEISSGNTIYF. CDR3 nucleotide sequence: TGTGCCAGCAGCTTAGCGGTGGAGATATCTTCAGGAAACACCATATATTTT. The J gene is TRBJ1-3, the V gene TRBV7-9; D not resolved. This CDR3 contains 17 residues. CDR1 SEHNR and CDR2 FQNEAQ come from the germline V gene (reference sequence). Trimming stripped 0 bases from V and 4 bases from J, with 16 bases between.

This CDR3 is CSVDSGFTDTQYF. As DNA, the CDR3 is TGCAGCGTTGACTCAGGGTTCACAGATACGCAGTATTTT. The chain carries TRBV29-1 and TRBJ2-3; D might be TRBD1 (5 bases). Germline V lookup: CDR1 SQVTM, CDR2 ANQGSEA. There are 13 residues in the CDR3. V was clipped by 3 bases and J by 2 bases, with 9 bases between them.

The rearrangement uses TRBV7-6 and TRBJ1-1; 9 bases are a match to TRBD1. V lost 5 bases to trimming and J lost 5 bases; unmatched junction nucleotides: 9. The CDR3 length is 15 residues. Germline values: CDR1 SGHVS, CDR2 FNYEAQ. The CDR3 DNA reads as TGTGCCAGCAGCAGAGGGGACAGGGTGGGGACTGAAGCTTTCTTT. Its translation is CASSRGDRVGTEAFF.

The V gene is TRBV15, the J gene TRBJ2-1, with D perhaps matching TRBD1 (6 bases). Germline V gene lookup returns CDR1 LNHNV and CDR2 YYDKDF (reference sequence). Trimming removed 0 bases at V and 8 bases at J, with 11 bases between. The CDR3 runs to 14 residues. The CDR3: CATSRDFRGYEQFF. DNA for the CDR3: TGTGCCACCAGCAGAGATTTTAGGGGGTATGAGCAGTTCTTC.

The chain is built from TRBV7-2 and TRBJ2-3; D may be TRBD2 (6 bases). V was trimmed by 0 bases and J by 5 bases, leaving 21 bases between them. Germline CDR1 is SGHTA and CDR2 is FQGNSA. The CDR3 totals 18 residues. The CDR3 DNA sequence: TGTGCCAGCAGCTTAGCCCCACCGACTAGAGGGAACAGAGATACGCAGTATTTT. Residues: CASSLAPPTRGNRDTQYF.

The rearrangement links TRBV19 to TRBJ2-7, with 10 bases that match TRBD1. V was clipped by 4 bases and J by 4 bases; unmatched bases: 10. Per germline, CDR1 LNHDA and CDR2 SQIVND (reference sequence). The CDR3 has 16 amino acids. CDR3 amino acids: CASSNEPGQGFYEQYF. CDR3 DNA sequence: TGTGCCAGTAGTAACGAGCCGGGACAGGGGTTTTACGAGCAGTACTTC.

The genes are TRBV28 and TRBJ2-7; 9 bases fit TRBD1. Germline CDR1 and CDR2: MDHEN and SYDVKM. The trim removed 4 bases at V and 3 bases at J, leaving 4 bases unmatched. There are 14 residues in the CDR3. In DNA form, the CDR3 reads TGTGCCAGCAGTTCCACAGGGGGCGACTACGAGCAGTACTTC. This encodes CASSSTGGDYEQYF.

This clone has a single count. This chain connects TRBV6-4 to TRBJ2-1; 7 bases fit TRBD2. V trimming: 7 bases; J trimming: 3 bases; junction bases outside the gene matches: 12. This CDR3 comprises 16 residues. Looked up from germline, CDR1 is MRHNA and CDR2 is SNTAGT. CDR3 protein: CASKKEAGVGYNEQFF. As DNA, the CDR3 is TGTGCCAGCAAGAAAGAGGCGGGAGTGGGCTACAATGAGCAGTTCTTC.

J is TRBJ2-7 and V is TRBV5-1, with 7 bases lining up with TRBD1. CDR1 is SGHRS and CDR2 is YFSETQ in the germline V gene. Trimming at V came to 0 bases and at J to 6 bases, leaving 3 bases not matched to a gene. This CDR3 has 13 residues. CDR3 DNA sequence: TGCGCCAGCAGCTTGGAACAGGGGACCGAGCAGTACTTC. This gives the protein CASSLEQGTEQYF.

The chain has TRBV6-5 and TRBJ2-7; 10 positions agree with TRBD2. CDR3 length: 13 amino acids. Trimming removed 7 bases from V and 3 bases from J; junction bases left unmatched: 3. Germline V gene data show CDR1 as MNHEY and CDR2 as SVGAGI. CDR3 in amino acids: CASTSGRNYEQYF. As DNA, the CDR3 is TGTGCCAGCACTAGCGGGAGAAACTACGAGCAGTACTTC.

The J gene is TRBJ2-7, the V gene TRBV2; TRBD1 matches 9 bases. V lost 7 bases and J lost 6; bases outside the gene matches: 10. Germline CDR1 reads SNHLY; CDR2 reads FYNNEI. This CDR3 is built from 14 residues. CDR3 DNA sequence: TGTGCCAGCACCGGGGACAGGGTTGGGAGCGAGCAGTACTTC. This gives the protein CASTGDRVGSEQYF.

The chain joins TRBV2 to TRBJ2-1, with TRBD2 matching 10 bases. CDR3 length equals 15 residues. V shed 8 bases, J shed 8 bases, and the junction held 12 bases outside the gene matches. Germline V gene data show CDR1 as SNHLY and CDR2 as FYNNEI. Written as DNA, the CDR3 is TGTGCCAGCGGGTTAGGACTAGCGGCGGTCGATGAGCAGTTCTTC. Protein product: CASGLGLAAVDEQFF.